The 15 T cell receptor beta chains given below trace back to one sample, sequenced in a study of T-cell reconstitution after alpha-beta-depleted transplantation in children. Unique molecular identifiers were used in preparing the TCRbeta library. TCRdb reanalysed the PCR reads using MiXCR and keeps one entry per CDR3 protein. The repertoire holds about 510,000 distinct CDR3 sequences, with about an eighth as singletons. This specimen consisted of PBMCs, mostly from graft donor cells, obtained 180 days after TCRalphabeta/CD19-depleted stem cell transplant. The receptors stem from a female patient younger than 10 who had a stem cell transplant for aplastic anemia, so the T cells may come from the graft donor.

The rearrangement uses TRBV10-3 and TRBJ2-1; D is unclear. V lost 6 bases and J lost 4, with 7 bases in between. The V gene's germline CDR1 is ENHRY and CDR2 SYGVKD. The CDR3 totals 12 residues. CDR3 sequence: CAISAGYNEQFF. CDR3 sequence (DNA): TGTGCCATCAGCGCTGGTTACAATGAGCAGTTCTTC.

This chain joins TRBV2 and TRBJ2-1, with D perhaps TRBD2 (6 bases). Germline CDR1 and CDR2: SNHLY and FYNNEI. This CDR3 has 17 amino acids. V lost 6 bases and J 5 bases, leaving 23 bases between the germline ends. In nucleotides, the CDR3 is TGTGCCAGCAGGAGTACTAGCCCGAGACAACTTCACAATGAGCAGTTCTTC. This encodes CASRSTSPRQLHNEQFF.

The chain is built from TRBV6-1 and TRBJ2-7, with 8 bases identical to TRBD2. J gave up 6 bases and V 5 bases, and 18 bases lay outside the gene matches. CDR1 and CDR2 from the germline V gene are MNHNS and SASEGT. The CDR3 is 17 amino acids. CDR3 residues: CASSPRGPSGSGSEQYV. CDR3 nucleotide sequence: TGTGCCAGCAGTCCCCGTGGGCCCAGCGGGAGTGGAAGCGAGCAGTACGTC.

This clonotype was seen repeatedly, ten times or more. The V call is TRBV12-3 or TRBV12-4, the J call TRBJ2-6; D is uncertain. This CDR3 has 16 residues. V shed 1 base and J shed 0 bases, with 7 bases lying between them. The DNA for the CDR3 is TGTGCCAGCAGTTTAGACGGCCTCTCTGGGGCCAACGTCCTGACTTTC. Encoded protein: CASSLDGLSGANVLTF.

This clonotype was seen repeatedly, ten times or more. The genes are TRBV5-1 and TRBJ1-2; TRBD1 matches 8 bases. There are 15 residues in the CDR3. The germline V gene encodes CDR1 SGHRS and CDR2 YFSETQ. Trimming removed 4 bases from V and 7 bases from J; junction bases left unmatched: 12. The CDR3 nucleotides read TGCGCCAGCAGCCCCAACAGGGGGTGGAGTGGTGGCTACACCTTC. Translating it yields CASSPNRGWSGGYTF.

This chain's CDR3 is CSVVTSYGYTF. CDR3 DNA: TGCAGCGTTGTGACTTCCTATGGCTACACCTTC. V is TRBV29-1 and J is TRBJ1-2; D remains ambiguous. The CDR3 has 11 amino acids. Per the germline V gene, CDR1 is SQVTM and CDR2 is ANQGSEA. Trimming removed 4 bases from V and 4 bases from J, with 7 bases in between.

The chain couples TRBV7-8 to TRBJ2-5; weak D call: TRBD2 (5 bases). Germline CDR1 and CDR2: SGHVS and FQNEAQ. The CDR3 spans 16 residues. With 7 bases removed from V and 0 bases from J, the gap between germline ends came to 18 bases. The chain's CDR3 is CASTLIRGLYQETQYF. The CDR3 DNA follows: TGTGCCAGCACCCTCATCCGGGGATTGTACCAAGAGACCCAGTACTTC.

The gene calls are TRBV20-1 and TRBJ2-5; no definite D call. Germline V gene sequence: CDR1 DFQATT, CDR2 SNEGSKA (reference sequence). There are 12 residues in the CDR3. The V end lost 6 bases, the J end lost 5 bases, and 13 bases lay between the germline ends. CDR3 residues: CSARQFGETQYF. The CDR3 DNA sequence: TGCAGTGCGCGGCAATTCGGGGAGACCCAGTACTTC.

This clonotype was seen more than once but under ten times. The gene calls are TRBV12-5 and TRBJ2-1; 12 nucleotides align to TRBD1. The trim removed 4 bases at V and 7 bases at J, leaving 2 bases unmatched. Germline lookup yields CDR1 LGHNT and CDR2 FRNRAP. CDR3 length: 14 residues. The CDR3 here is CASGSGQGANEQFF. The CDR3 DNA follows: TGTGCTAGTGGTTCGGGACAGGGGGCAAATGAGCAGTTCTTC. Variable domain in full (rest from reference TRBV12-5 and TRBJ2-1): DARVTQTPRHKVTEMGQEVTMRCQPILGHNTVFWYRQTMMQGLELLAYFRNRAPLDDSGMPKDRFSAEMPDATLATLKIQPSEPRDSAVYFCASGSGQGANEQFFGPGTRLTVL.

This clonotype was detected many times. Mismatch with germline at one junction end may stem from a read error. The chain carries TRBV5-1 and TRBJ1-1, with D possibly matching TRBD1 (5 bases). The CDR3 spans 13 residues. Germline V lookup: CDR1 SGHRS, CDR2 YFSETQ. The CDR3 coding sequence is TGTGCCAGCAGTTTAGGGGCTGGCACTGAAGCTTTCTTT. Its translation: CASSLGAGTEAFF.

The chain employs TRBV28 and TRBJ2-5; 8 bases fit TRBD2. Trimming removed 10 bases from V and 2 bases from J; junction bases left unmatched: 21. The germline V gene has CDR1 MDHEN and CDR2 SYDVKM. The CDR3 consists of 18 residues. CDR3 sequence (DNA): TGTGCCACCGCTTGGCCCACTTTTCTAGCGGGCGAACAAGAGACCCAGTACTTC. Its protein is CATAWPTFLAGEQETQYF. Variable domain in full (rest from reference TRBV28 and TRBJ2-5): DVKVTQSSRYLVKRTGEKVFLECVQDMDHENMFWYRQDPGLGLRLIYFSYDVKMKEKGDIPEGYSVSREKKERFSLILESASTNQTSMYLCATAWPTFLAGEQETQYFGPGTRLLVL.

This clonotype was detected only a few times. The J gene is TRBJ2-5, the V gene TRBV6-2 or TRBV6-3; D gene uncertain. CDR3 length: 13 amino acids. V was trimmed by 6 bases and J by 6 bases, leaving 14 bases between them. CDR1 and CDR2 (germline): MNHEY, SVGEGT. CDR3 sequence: CASSFEAVKTQYF. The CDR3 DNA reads TGTGCCAGCAGCTTTGAGGCGGTAAAGACCCAGTACTTC.

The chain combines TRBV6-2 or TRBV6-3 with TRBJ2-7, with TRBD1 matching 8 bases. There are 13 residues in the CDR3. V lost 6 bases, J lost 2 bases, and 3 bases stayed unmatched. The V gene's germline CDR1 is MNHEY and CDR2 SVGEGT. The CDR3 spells CASRGQVPYEQYV. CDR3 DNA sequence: TGTGCCAGCAGGGGACAGGTCCCCTACGAGCAGTACGTC.

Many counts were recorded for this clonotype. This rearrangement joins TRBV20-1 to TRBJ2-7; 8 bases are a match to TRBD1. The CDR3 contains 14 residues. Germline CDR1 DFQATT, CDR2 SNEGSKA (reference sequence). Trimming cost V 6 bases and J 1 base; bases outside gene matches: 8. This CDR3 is CSASGQVPSYEQYF. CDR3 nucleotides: TGCAGTGCCTCGGGACAGGTACCTTCCTACGAGCAGTACTTC.

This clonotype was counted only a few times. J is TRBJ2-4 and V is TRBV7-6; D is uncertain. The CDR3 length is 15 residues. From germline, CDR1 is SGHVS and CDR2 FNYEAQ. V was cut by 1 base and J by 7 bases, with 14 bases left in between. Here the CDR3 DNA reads TGTGCCAGCAGCTTAGGAGCCGACACTGGTAACATTCAGTACTTC. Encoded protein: CASSLGADTGNIQYF.